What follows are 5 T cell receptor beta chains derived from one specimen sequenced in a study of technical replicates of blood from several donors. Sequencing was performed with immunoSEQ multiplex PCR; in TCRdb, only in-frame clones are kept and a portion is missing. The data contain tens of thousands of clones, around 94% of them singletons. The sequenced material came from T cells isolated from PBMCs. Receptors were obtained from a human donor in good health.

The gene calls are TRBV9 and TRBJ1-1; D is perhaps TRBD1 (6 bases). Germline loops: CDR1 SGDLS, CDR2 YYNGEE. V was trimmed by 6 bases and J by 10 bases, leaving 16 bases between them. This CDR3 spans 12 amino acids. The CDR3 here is CASTRGGGRAFF. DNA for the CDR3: TGTGCCAGCACCAGGGGTGGGGGAAGAGCTTTCTTT.

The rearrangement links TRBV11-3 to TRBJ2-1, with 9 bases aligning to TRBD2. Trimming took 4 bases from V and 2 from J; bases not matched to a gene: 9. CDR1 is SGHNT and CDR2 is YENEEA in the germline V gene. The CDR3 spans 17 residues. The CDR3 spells CASSSRWASGAYNEQFF. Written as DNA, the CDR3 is TGTGCCAGCAGCTCCCGATGGGCTAGCGGGGCCTACAATGAGCAGTTCTTC.

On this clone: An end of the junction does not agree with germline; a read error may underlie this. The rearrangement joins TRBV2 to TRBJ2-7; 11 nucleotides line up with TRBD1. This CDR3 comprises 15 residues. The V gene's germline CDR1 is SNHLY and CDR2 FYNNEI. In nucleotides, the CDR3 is TGTGCCAGCAGGACTGTAGCCGGGACAGGGGGACCTTGGTCCTTC. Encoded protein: CASRTVAGTGGPWSF.

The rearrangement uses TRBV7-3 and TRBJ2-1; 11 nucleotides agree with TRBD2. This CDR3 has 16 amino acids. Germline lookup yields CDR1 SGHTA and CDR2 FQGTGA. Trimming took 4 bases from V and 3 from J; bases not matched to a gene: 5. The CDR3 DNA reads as TGTGCCAGCAGCTACGACGGGACTAGCGGCTACAATGAGCAGTTCTTC. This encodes CASSYDGTSGYNEQFF.

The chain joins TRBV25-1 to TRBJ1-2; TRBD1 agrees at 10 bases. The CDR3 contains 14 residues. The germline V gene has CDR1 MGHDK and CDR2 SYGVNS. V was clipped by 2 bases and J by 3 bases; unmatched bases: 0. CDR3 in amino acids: CASSEGTGDYGYTF. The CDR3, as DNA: TGTGCCAGCAGTGAAGGGACAGGGGACTATGGCTACACCTTC.